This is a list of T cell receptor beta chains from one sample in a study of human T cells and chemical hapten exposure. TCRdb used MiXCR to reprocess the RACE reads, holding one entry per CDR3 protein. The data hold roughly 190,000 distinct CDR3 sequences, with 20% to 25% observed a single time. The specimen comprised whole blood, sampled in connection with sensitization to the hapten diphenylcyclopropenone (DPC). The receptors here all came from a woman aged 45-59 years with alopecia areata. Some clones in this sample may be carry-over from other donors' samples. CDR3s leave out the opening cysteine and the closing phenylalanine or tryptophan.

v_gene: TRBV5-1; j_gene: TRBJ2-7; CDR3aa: ASSSTGVSYEQY
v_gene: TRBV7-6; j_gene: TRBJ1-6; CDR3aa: ASSSIGVNSPLH
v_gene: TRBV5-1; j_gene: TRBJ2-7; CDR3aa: ASSVDTGGPYEQY
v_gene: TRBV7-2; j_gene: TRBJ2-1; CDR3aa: ASSQVPGQGLHEQF
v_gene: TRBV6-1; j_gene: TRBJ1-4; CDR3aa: ASSEALQLNEKLF
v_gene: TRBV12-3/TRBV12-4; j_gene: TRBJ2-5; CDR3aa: ASSLWQGVETQY
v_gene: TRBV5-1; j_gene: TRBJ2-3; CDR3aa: ASRLGQGTDTQY
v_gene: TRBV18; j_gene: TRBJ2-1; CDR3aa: ASSAGGGSNEQF
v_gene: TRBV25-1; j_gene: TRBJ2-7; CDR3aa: ASSEAALGIYEQY
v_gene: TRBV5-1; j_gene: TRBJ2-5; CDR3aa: ASSQLESSQETQY
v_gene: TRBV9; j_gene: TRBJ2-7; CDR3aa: ASSVGGQAHYEQY
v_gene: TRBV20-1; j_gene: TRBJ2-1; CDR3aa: SARDAQGGAEQF
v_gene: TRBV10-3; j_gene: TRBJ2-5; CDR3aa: AISQMTSGSSRSGTQY
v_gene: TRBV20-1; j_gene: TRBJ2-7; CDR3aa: SARGTGTSPYEQY
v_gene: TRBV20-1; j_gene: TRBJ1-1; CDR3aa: SARDPGAEAF
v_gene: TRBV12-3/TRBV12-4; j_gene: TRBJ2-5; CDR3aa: ASSLSWFGGQETQY
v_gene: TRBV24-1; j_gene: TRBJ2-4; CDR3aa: ATSDLHKGLYGYIQY
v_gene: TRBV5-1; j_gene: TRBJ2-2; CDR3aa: ASSLRLEEFTGELF
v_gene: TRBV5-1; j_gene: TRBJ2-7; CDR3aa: ASSLGSRLIGNYEQY
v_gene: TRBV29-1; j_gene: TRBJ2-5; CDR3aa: SAAGSGQETQY
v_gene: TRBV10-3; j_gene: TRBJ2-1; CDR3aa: AISHGLTDNEQF